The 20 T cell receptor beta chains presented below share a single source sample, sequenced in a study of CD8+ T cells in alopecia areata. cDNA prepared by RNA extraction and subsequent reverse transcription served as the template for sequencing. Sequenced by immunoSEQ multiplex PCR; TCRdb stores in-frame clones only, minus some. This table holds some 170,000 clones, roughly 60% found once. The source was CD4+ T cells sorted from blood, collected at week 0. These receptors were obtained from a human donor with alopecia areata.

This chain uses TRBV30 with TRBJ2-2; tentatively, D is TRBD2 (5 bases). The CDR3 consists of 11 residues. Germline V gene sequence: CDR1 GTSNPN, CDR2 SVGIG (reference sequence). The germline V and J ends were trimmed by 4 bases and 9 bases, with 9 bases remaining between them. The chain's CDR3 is CAWKAGWELFF. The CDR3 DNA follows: TGTGCCTGGAAGGCGGGCTGGGAGCTGTTTTTT. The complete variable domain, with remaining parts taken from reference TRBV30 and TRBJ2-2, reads SQTIHQWPATLVQPVGSPLSLECTVEGTSNPNLYWYRQAAGRGLQLLFYSVGIGQISSEVPQNLSASRPQDRQFILSSKKLLLSDSGFYLCAWKAGWELFFGEGSRLTVL.

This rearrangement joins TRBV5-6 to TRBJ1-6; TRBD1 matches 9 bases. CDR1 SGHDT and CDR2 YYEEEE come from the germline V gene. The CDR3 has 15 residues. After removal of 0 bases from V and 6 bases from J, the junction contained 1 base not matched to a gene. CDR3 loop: CASSLVGQGNSPLHF. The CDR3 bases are TGTGCCAGCAGCTTGGTGGGACAGGGTAATTCACCCCTCCACTTT.

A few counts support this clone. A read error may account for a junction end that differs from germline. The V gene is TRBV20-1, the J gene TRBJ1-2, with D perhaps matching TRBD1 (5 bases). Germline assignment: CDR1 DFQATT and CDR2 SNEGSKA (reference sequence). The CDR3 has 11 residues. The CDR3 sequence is CSARDDSRYPF. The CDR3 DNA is TGCAGTGCTAGAGATGACAGCAGATATCCCTTC.

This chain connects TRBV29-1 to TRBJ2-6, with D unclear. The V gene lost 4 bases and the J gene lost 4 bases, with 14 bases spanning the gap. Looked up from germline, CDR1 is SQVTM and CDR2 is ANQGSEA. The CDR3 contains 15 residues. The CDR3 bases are TGCAGCGTTGTAGTGGGCAGCTCAGGGGCCAACGTCCTGACTTTC. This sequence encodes CSVVVGSSGANVLTF.

CDR3 coding DNA: TGTGCCTGGAGTACGGGACAGGCTTTCAATCAGCCCCAGCATTTT. Encoded protein: CAWSTGQAFNQPQHF. This chain joins TRBV30 and TRBJ1-5, with 8 positions matching TRBD1. Germline-derived CDR1 and CDR2 are GTSNPN and SVGIG (reference sequence). This CDR3 is built from 15 residues. Trimming took 2 bases from V and 3 from J; bases not matched to a gene: 6. Drawing the rest from reference TRBV30 and TRBJ1-5, the complete variable domain is SQTIHQWPATLVQPVGSPLSLECTVEGTSNPNLYWYRQAAGRGLQLLFYSVGIGQISSEVPQNLSASRPQDRQFILSSKKLLLSDSGFYLCAWSTGQAFNQPQHFGDGTRLSIL.

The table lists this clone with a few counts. The CDR3 here is CASSQVSGSQPQHF. CDR3 DNA sequence: TGCGCCAGCAGCCAAGTGTCAGGGAGTCAGCCCCAGCATTTT. The rearrangement uses TRBV4-3 and TRBJ1-5; TRBD1 might be the D (5 bases). With 1 base removed from V and 6 bases from J, the gap between germline ends came to 10 bases. From germline, CDR1 is LGHNA and CDR2 YSLEER. The CDR3 totals 14 residues.

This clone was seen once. CDR3 region: CAWHHTSTNYGYTF. Written as DNA, the CDR3 is TGTGCCTGGCATCACACCAGCACTAACTATGGCTACACCTTC. J is TRBJ1-2 and V is TRBV30; D uncertain. V was trimmed by 5 bases and J by 0 bases, leaving 13 bases between them. Germline V gene data show CDR1 as GTSNPN and CDR2 as SVGIG (reference sequence). The CDR3 spans 14 residues.

Written as DNA, the CDR3 is TGCAGCGTTGGGGGACAGGGGGCGGCTAACACTGAAGCTTTCTTT. This encodes CSVGGQGAANTEAFF. This sequence joins TRBV29-1 and TRBJ1-1; 12 positions match TRBD1. CDR3 length equals 15 residues. Germline CDR1 reads SQVTM; CDR2 reads ANQGSEA. J gave up 2 bases and V 4 bases, and 5 bases lay outside the gene matches.

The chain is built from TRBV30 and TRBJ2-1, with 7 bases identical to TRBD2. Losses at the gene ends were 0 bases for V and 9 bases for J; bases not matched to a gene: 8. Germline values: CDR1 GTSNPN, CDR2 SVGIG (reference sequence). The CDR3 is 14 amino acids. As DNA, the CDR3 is TGTGCCTGGAGTGTTAGTAGACTAGCTGGTGAGCAGTTCTTC. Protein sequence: CAWSVSRLAGEQFF.

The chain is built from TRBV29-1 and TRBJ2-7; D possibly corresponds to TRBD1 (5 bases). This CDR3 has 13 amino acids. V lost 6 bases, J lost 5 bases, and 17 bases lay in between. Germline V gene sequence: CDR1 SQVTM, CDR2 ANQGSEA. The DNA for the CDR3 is TGCAGCGTAAAATTCAGGGTCCAGGACGAGCAGTACTTC. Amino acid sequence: CSVKFRVQDEQYF.

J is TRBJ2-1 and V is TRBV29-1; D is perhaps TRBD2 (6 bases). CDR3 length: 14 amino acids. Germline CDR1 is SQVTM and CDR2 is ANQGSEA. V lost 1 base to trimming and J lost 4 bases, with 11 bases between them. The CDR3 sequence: CSVEAGLAYNEQFF. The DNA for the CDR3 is TGCAGCGTTGAAGCGGGGCTAGCGTACAATGAGCAGTTCTTC.

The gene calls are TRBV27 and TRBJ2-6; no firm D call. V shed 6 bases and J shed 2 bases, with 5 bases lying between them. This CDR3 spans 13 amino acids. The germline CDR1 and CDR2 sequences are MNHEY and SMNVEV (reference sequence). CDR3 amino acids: CASRGTGANVLTF. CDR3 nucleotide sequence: TGTGCCAGCAGGGGCACTGGGGCCAACGTCCTGACTTTC. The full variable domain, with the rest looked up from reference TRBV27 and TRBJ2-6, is EAQVTQNPRYLITVTGKKLTVTCSQNMNHEYMSWYRQDPGLGLRQIYYSMNVEVTDKGDVPEGYKVSRKEKRNFPLILESPSPNQTSLYFCASRGTGANVLTFGAGSRLTVL.

CDR3 in DNA: TGTGCCTGGAGTCCAACGGGACCGAAAGTGTCCTACGAGCAGTACTTC. This codes for CAWSPTGPKVSYEQYF. The J gene is TRBJ2-7, the V gene TRBV30; D might be TRBD1 or TRBD2, each matching 5 bases. CDR1 GTSNPN and CDR2 SVGIG come from the germline V gene (reference sequence). V lost 2 bases to trimming and J lost 1 base, with 18 bases between them. The CDR3 is 16 amino acids. The full variable domain, rest sourced from reference TRBV30 and TRBJ2-7, is SQTIHQWPATLVQPVGSPLSLECTVEGTSNPNLYWYRQAAGRGLQLLFYSVGIGQISSEVPQNLSASRPQDRQFILSSKKLLLSDSGFYLCAWSPTGPKVSYEQYFGPGTRLTVT.

DNA of the CDR3: TGTGCCACCAGCTCCGGGACGGCGGTCCGGAATGAAAAACTGTTTTTT. Translation: CATSSGTAVRNEKLFF. J is TRBJ1-4 and V is TRBV15; a possible D gene is TRBD1 (5 bases). Germline CDR1 is LNHNV and CDR2 is YYDKDF (reference sequence). V was pared by 5 bases and J by 5 bases, with 18 bases between. The CDR3 is 16 residues long. Variable domain in full (rest from reference TRBV15 and TRBJ1-4): DAMVIQNPRYQVTQFGKPVTLSCSQTLNHNVMYWYQQKSSQAPKLLFHYYDKDFNNEADTPDNFQSRRPNTSFCFLDIRSPGLGDTAMYLCATSSGTAVRNEKLFFGSGTQLSVL.

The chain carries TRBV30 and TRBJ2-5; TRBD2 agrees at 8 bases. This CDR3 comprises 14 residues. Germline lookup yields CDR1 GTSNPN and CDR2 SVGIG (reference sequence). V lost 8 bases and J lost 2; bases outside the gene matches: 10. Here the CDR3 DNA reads TGTGCCGGATCCCGGGGGGGCCGGCAAGAGACCCAGTACTTC. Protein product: CAGSRGGRQETQYF.

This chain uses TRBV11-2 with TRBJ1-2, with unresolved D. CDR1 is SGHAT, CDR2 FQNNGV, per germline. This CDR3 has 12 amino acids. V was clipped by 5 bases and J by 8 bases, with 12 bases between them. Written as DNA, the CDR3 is TGTGCCAGCAGCCCTTCCCCCGGGGGCTACACCTTC. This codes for CASSPSPGGYTF.

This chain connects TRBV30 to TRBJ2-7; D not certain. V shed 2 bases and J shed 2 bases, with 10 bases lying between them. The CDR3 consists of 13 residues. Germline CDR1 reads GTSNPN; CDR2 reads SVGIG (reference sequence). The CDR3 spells CAWSRSEAYEQYF. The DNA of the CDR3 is TGTGCCTGGAGTCGGTCGGAAGCCTACGAGCAGTACTTC.

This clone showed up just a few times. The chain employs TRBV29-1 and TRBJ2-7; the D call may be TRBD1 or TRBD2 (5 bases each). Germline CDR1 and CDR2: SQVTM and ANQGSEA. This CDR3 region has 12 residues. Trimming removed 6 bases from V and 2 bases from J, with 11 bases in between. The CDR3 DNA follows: TGCAGCGTCCGGGACGGAACCTACGAGCAGTACTTC. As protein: CSVRDGTYEQYF.

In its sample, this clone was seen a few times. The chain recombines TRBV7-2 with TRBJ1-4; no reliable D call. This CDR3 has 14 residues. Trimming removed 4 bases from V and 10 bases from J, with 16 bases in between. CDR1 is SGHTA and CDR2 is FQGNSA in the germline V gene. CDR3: CASSSQPGRGKLFF. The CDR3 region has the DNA TGTGCCAGCAGCTCGCAACCGGGCCGCGGAAAACTGTTTTTT. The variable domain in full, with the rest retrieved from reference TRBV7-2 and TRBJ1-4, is GAGVSQSPSNKVTEKGKDVELRCDPISGHTALYWYRQSLGQGLEFLIYFQGNSAPDKSGLPSDRFSAERTGGSVSTLTIQRTQQEDSAVYLCASSSQPGRGKLFFGSGTQLSVL.

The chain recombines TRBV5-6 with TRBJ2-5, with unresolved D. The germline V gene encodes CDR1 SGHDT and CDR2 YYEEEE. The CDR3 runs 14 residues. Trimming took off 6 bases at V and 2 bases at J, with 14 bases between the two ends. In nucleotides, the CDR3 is TGTGCCAGCACCTCGGCGGCGAGTCAAGAGACCCAGTACTTC. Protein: CASTSAASQETQYF.